Below, one T cell receptor (beta chain) is given with its context. As yet, its antigen is unknown. RNA, once extracted, was reverse transcribed into cDNA for use as the sequencing template. Assay used: immunoSEQ multiplex PCR; TCRdb lists only in-frame clones, some missing. There are some 110,000 clones in the sample; approximately 60% occur only once, and roughly 2.8% lies in the top ten. The germline V and J ends were trimmed by 1 base and 0 bases, with 13 bases remaining between them. CDR1 is SEHNR and CDR2 is FQNEAQ in the germline V gene (reference sequence). The CDR3 extends over 18 amino acids. Sorted populations comprised CD4+ and CD8+ T cells obtained from PBMCs. The data stem from a study of CD8+ T cells in alopecia areata. Study results and caveats: Mice gave a clearer picture of TCR sharing than patients did, possibly for HLA-related reasons. More clonal than normal scalp was lesional scalp, particularly alopecia totalis/universalis. Sequencing of scalp tissue also captures the resident alphabeta T cells of normal skin.

The sample taken for sequencing was CD4+ T cells sorted from blood. The chain carries TRBV7-9 and TRBJ2-6, with TRBD2 as a possible D gene (5 bases). The clonotype was recovered from a human donor in good health. CDR3 sequence (DNA): TGTGCCAGCAGCTTAGGTAAAGCGGCCCACTCTGGGGCCAACGTCCTGACTTTC. Residues: CASSLGKAAHSGANVLTF. Looking up the rest from reference TRBV7-9 and TRBJ2-6 gives the full variable domain: DTGVSQNPRHKITKRGQNVTFRCDPISEHNRLYWYRQTLGQGPEFLTYFQNEAQLEKSRLLSDRFSAERPKGSFSTLEIQRTEQGDSAMYLCASSLGKAAHSGANVLTFGAGSRLTVL.